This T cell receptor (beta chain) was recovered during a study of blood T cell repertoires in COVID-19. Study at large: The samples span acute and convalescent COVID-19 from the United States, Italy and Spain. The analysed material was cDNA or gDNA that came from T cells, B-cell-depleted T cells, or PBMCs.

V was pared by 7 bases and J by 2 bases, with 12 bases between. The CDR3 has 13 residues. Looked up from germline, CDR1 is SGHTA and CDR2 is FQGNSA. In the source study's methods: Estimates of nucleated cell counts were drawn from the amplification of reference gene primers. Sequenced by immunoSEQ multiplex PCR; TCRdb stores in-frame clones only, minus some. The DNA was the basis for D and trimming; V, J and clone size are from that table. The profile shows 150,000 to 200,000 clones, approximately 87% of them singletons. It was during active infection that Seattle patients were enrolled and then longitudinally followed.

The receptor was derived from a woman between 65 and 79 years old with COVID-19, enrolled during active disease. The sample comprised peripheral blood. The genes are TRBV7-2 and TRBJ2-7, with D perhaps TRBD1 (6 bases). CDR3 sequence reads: CASNRDTPYEQYF. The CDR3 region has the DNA TGTGCCAGCAACCGGGACACCCCCTACGAGCAGTACTTC.